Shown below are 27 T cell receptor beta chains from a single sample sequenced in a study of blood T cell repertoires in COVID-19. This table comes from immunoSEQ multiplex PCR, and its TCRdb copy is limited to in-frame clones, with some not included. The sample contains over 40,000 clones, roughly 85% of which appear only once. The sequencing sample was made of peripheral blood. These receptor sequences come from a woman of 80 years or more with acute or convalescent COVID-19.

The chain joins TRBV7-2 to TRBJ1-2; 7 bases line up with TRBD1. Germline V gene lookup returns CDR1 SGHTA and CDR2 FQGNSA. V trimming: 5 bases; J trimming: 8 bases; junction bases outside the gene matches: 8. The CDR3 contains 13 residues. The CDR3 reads CASSLTGNSGYTF. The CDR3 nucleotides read TGTGCCAGCAGCCTGACAGGGAACTCGGGCTACACCTTC.

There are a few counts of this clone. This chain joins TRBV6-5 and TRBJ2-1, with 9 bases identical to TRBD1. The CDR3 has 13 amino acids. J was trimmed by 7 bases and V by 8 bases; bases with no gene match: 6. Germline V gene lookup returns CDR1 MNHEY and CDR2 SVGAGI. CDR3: CASALQGANEQFF. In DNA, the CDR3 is TGTGCCAGCGCACTACAGGGGGCGAATGAGCAGTTCTTC.

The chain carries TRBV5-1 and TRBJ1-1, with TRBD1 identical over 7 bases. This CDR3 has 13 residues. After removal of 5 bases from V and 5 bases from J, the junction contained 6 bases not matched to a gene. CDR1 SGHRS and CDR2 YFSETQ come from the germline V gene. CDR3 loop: CASRRQGFTEAFF. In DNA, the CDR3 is TGCGCCAGCAGAAGACAGGGTTTTACTGAAGCTTTCTTT.

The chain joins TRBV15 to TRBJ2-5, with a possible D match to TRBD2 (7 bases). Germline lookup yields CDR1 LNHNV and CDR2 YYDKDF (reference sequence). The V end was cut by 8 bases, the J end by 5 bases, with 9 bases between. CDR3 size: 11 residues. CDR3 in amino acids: CATGGGETQYF. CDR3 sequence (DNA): TGTGCCACCGGGGGGGGCGAGACCCAGTACTTC.

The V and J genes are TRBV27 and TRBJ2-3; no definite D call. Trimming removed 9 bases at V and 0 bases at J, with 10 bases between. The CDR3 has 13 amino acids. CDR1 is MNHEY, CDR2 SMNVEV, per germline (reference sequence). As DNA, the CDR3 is TGTGCCAGTCGACTTTTGAGCACAGATACGCAGTATTTT. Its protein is CASRLLSTDTQYF.

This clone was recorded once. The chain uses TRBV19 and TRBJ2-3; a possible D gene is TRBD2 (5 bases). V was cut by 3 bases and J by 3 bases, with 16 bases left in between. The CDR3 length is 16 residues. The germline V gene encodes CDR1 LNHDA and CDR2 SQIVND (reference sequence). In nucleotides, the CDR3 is TGTGCCAGTAGTATTACCTCTGGGAGAGGAACAGATACGCAGTATTTT. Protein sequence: CASSITSGRGTDTQYF.

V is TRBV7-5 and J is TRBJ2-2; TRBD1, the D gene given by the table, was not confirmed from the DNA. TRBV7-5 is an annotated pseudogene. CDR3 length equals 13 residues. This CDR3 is CARSLQGTGELFF. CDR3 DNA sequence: TGTGCCAGAAGCTTACAGGGTACCGGGGAGCTGTTTTTT.

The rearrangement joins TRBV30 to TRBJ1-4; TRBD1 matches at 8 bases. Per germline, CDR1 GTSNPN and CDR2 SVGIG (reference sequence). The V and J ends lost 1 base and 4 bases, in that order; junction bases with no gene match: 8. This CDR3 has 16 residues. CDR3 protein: CAWSDAPTGGNEKLFF. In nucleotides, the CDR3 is TGTGCCTGGAGTGATGCCCCCACAGGGGGTAATGAAAAACTGTTTTTT.

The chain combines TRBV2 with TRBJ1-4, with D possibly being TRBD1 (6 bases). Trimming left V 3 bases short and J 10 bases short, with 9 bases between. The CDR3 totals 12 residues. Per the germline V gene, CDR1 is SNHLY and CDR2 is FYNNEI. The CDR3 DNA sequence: TGTGCCAGCAGTGACAGAGGGGGAAAACTGTTTTTT. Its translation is CASSDRGGKLFF.

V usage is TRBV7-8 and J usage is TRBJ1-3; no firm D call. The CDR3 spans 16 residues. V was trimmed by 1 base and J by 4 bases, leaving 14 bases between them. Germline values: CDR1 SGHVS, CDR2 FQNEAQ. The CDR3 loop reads CASSLGGIFSGNTIYF. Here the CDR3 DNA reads TGTGCCAGCAGCTTAGGAGGGATTTTCTCGGGAAACACCATATATTTT.

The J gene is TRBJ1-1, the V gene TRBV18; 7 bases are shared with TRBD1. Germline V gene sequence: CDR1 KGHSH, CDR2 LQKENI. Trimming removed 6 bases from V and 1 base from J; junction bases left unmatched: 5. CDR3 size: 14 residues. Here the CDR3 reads CASSSTGPNTEAFF. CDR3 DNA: TGTGCCAGCTCCTCGACAGGGCCGAACACTGAAGCTTTCTTT.

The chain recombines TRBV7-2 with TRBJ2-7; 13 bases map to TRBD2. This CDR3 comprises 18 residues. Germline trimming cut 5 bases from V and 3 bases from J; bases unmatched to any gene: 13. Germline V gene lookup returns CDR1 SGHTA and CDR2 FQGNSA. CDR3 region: CASSGLAGVGAISYEQYF. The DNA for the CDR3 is TGTGCCAGCAGCGGACTAGCGGGGGTAGGTGCTATTAGCTACGAGCAGTACTTC.

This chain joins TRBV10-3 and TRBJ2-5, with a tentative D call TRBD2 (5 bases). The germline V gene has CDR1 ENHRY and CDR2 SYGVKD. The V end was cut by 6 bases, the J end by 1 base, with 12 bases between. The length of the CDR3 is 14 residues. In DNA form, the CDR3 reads TGTGCCATCAGCTCGGGAACAGCCCAAGAGACCCAGTACTTC. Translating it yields CAISSGTAQETQYF.

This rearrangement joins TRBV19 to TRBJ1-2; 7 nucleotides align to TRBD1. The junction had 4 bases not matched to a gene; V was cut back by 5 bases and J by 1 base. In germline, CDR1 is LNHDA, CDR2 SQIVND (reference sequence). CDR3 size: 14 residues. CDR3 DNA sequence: TGTGCCAGTAGTCCCGGGACAGTTAACTATGGCTACACCTTC. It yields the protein CASSPGTVNYGYTF. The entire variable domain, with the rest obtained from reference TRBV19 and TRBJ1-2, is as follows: DGGITQSPKYLFRKEGQNVTLSCEQNLNHDAMYWYRQDPGQGLRLIYYSQIVNDFQKGDIAEGYSVSREKKESFPLTVTSAQKNPTAFYLCASSPGTVNYGYTFGSGTRLTVV.

The CDR3 loop is CASSEYSTEAFF. The CDR3 DNA follows: TGTGCCAGCAGTGAGTATTCCACTGAAGCTTTCTTT. The chain employs TRBV2 and TRBJ1-1; D gene unclear. Trimming pared 3 bases from V and 4 bases from J, leaving 6 bases between. The CDR3 sequence is 12 residues long. The V gene's germline CDR1 is SNHLY and CDR2 FYNNEI. The whole variable domain, filled in from reference TRBV2 and TRBJ1-1, reads EPEVTQTPSHQVTQMGQEVILRCVPISNHLYFYWYRQILGQKVEFLVSFYNNEISEKSEIFDDQFSVERPDGSNFTLKIRSTKLEDSAMYFCASSEYSTEAFFGQGTRLTVV.

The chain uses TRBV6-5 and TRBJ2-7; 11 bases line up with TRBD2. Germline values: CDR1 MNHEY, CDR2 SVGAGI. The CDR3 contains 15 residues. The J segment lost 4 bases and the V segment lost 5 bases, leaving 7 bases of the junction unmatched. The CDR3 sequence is CASSRLGLAGYEQYF. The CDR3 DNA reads TGTGCCAGCAGTCGCCTCGGACTAGCGGGTTACGAGCAGTACTTC.

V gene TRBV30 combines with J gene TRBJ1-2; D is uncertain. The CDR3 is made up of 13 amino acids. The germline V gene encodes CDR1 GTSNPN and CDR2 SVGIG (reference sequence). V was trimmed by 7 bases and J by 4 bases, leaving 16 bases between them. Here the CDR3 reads CASLESHFYGYTF. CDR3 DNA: TGTGCCTCCCTTGAGTCCCACTTCTATGGCTACACCTTC.

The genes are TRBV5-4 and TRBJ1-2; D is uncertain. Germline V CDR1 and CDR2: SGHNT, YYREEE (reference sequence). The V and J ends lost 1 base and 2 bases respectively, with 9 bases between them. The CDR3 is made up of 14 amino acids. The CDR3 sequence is CASSLSSANYGYTF. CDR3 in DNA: TGTGCCAGCAGCTTGTCTAGTGCGAACTATGGCTACACCTTC.

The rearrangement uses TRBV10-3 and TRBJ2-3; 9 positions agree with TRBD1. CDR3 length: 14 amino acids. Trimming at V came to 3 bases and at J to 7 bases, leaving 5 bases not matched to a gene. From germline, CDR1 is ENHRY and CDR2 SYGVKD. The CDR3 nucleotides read TGTGCCATCAGTGATACAGGGGGCGGGCATACGCAGTATTTT. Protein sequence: CAISDTGGGHTQYF.

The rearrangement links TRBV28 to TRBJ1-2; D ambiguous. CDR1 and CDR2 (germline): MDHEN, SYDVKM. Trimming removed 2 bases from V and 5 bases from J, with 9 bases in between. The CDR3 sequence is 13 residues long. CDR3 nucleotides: TGTGCCAGCAGTTTAGGTTTGGAGTATGGCTACACCTTC. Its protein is CASSLGLEYGYTF.

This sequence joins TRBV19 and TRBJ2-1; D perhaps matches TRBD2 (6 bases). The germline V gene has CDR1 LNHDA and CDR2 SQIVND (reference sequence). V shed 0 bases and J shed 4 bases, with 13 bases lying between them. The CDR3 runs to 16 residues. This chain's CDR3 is CASSIEASVVYNEQFF. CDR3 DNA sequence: TGTGCCAGTAGTATAGAGGCTAGCGTGGTTTACAATGAGCAGTTCTTC. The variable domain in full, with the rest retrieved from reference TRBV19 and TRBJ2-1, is DGGITQSPKYLFRKEGQNVTLSCEQNLNHDAMYWYRQDPGQGLRLIYYSQIVNDFQKGDIAEGYSVSREKKESFPLTVTSAQKNPTAFYLCASSIEASVVYNEQFFGPGTRLTVL.

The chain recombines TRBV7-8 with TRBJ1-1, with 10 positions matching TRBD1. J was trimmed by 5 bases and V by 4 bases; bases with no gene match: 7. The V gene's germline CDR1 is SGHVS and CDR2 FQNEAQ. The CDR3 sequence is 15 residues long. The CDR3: CASSWGDRGETEAFF. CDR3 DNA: TGTGCCAGCAGCTGGGGGGACAGGGGTGAAACTGAAGCTTTCTTT.

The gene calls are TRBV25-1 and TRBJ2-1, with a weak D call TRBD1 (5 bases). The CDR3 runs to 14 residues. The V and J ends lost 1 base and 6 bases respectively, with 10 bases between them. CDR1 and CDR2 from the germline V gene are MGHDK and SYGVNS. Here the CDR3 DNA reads TGTGCCAGCAGTGAATGGGCAGGGATCAATGAGCAGTTCTTC. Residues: CASSEWAGINEQFF.

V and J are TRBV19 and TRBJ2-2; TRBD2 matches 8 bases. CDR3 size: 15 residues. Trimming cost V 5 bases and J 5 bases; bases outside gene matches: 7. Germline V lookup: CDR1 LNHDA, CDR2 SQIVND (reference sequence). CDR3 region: CASSSGLGGTGELFF. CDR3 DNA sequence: TGTGCCAGTAGTTCGGGACTAGGTGGAACCGGGGAGCTGTTTTTT. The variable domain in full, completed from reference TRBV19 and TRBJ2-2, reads DGGITQSPKYLFRKEGQNVTLSCEQNLNHDAMYWYRQDPGQGLRLIYYSQIVNDFQKGDIAEGYSVSREKKESFPLTVTSAQKNPTAFYLCASSSGLGGTGELFFGEGSRLTVL.

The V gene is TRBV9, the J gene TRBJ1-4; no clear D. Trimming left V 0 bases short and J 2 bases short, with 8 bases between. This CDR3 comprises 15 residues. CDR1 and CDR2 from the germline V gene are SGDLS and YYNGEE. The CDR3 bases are TGTGCCAGCAGCGTAGGGCCACAGACTAATGAAAAACTGTTTTTT. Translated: CASSVGPQTNEKLFF.

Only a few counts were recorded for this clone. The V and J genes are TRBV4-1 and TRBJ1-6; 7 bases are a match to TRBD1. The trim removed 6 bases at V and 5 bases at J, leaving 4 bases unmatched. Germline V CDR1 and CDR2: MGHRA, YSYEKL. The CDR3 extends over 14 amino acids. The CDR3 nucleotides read TGCGCCAGCAGTCGGGACAGCGATAATTCACCCCTCCACTTT. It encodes CASSRDSDNSPLHF.

CDR3 in amino acids: CAWSEGTPNNEKLFF. The CDR3 DNA reads TGTGCCTGGAGTGAAGGGACACCGAATAATGAAAAACTGTTTTTT. V gene TRBV30 combines with J gene TRBJ1-4; possibly TRBD1 for D (6 bases). This CDR3 is built from 15 residues. Deletions cut 1 base from V and 4 bases from J, with 13 bases between. Germline values: CDR1 GTSNPN, CDR2 SVGIG (reference sequence).